Listed below are T cell receptor beta chains from one sample, sequenced in a study of OX40 agonist ivuxolimab in advanced cancers. Data came from immunoSEQ multiplex PCR; TCRdb stores just in-frame clones and leaves some out. This table holds about 16,000 clones, around nine tenths found once. Sequencing was performed on CD4+ or CD8+ T cells sorted from blood, taken in a trial of the OX40 agonist ivuxolimab. Source of these receptors: an adult with an advanced solid tumor such as melanoma, head and neck, liver or kidney cancer. CDR3s include the opening cysteine and the closing phenylalanine or tryptophan. Fields, in order: V gene, D gene, J gene, clone size, CDR3 DNA, CDR3 protein. D genes are given only for firm matches. Only part of the rows carry a size: once, few, many, or a class if the clone is expanded.

v_gene: TRBV9
d_gene: TRBD2
j_gene: TRBJ2-3
abundance: -
CDR3nt: TGTGCCAGCAGCCCCCCGGCGGGAGTCTGGGATACGCAGTATTTT
CDR3aa: CASSPPAGVWDTQYF

v_gene: TRBV11-2
d_gene: -
j_gene: TRBJ2-5
abundance: -
CDR3nt: TGTGCCAGCAGCTTCCGGTTCTTTGATGGGGAGACCCAGTACTTC
CDR3aa: CASSFRFFDGETQYF

v_gene: TRBV7-9
d_gene: -
j_gene: TRBJ2-5
abundance: -
CDR3nt: TGTGCCAGCAGCTTATCCCCGCGGAACCAAGAGACCCAGTACTTC
CDR3aa: CASSLSPRNQETQYF

v_gene: TRBV6-5
d_gene: -
j_gene: TRBJ2-5
abundance: -
CDR3nt: TGTGCCAGCACCCCGGCGAGGGCAGGGGAGACCCAGTACTTC
CDR3aa: CASTPARAGETQYF

v_gene: TRBV11-2
d_gene: TRBD1
j_gene: TRBJ2-7
abundance: -
CDR3nt: TGTGCCAGCGGCCCGGGACAGGGCTACGAGCAGTACTTC
CDR3aa: CASGPGQGYEQYF

v_gene: TRBV14
d_gene: -
j_gene: TRBJ1-2
abundance: once
CDR3nt: TGTGCCAGCAGCCAAGAATCACTGAACTATGGCTACACCTTC
CDR3aa: CASSQESLNYGYTF

v_gene: TRBV25-1
d_gene: -
j_gene: TRBJ2-7
abundance: -
CDR3nt: TGTGCCAGCGCCATATTATACGAGCAGTACTTC
CDR3aa: CASAILYEQYF

v_gene: TRBV27
d_gene: -
j_gene: TRBJ2-7
abundance: -
CDR3nt: TGTGCCAGCAGAACTAAGGGTTGGTCTTCCTACGAGCAGTACTTC
CDR3aa: CASRTKGWSSYEQYF

v_gene: TRBV19
d_gene: -
j_gene: TRBJ2-5
abundance: -
CDR3nt: TGTGCCAGTAGTATTGTTATTGGACTAAAAAAAGAGACCCAGTACTTC
CDR3aa: CASSIVIGLKKETQYF

v_gene: TRBV18
d_gene: TRBD1
j_gene: TRBJ1-2
abundance: once
CDR3nt: TGTGCCAGCTCACCAGAGACAGGGTTGAACTATGGCTACACCTTC
CDR3aa: CASSPETGLNYGYTF

v_gene: TRBV7-8
d_gene: TRBD1
j_gene: TRBJ1-6
abundance: -
CDR3nt: TGTGCCAGCACCCAGGACAGGGGCCCAAATTCACCCCTCCACTTT
CDR3aa: CASTQDRGPNSPLHF

v_gene: TRBV7-2
d_gene: TRBD2
j_gene: TRBJ2-7
abundance: once
CDR3nt: TGTGCCAGCAGCTCCTGGGCGGGGGGGTACGAGCAGTACTTC
CDR3aa: CASSSWAGGYEQYF

v_gene: TRBV30
d_gene: -
j_gene: TRBJ1-1
abundance: -
CDR3nt: TGTGCCTGGAGTCCAGGCAACACTGAAGCTTTCTTT
CDR3aa: CAWSPGNTEAFF

v_gene: TRBV28
d_gene: TRBD2
j_gene: TRBJ2-7
abundance: -
CDR3nt: TGTGCCAGCAGTATCATAGCGGGAGGCTCGTACGAGCAGTACTTC
CDR3aa: CASSIIAGGSYEQYF

v_gene: TRBV7-2
d_gene: TRBD2
j_gene: TRBJ2-1
abundance: -
CDR3nt: TGTGCCAGCAGCGCCTATGGGGGAGGGATTTACAATGAGCAGTTCTTC
CDR3aa: CASSAYGGGIYNEQFF

v_gene: TRBV7-9
d_gene: -
j_gene: TRBJ1-2
abundance: -
CDR3nt: TGTGCCAGCAGCTTAGGGAGCATCTATGGCTACACCTTC
CDR3aa: CASSLGSIYGYTF

v_gene: TRBV7-2
d_gene: -
j_gene: TRBJ1-5
abundance: -
CDR3nt: TGTGCCAGCAGCCCCCAACAGGGCGCGGGCAGGCAGCCCCAGCATTTT
CDR3aa: CASSPQQGAGRQPQHF

v_gene: TRBV27
d_gene: -
j_gene: TRBJ1-2
abundance: -
CDR3nt: TGTGCCAGCAGTCCCTACGCCGGTAACTATGGCTACACCTTC
CDR3aa: CASSPYAGNYGYTF

v_gene: TRBV11-2
d_gene: TRBD2
j_gene: TRBJ2-7
abundance: -
CDR3nt: TGTGCCAGCAGCTGGGTCCTAGCGGGAGGGCCGCGAGAGCAGTACTTC
CDR3aa: CASSWVLAGGPREQYF

v_gene: TRBV4-3
d_gene: TRBD1
j_gene: TRBJ2-7
abundance: -
CDR3nt: TGCGCCAGCAGCCAAGGGGCGGGGACAGGGGGCTTCTACGAGCAGTACTTC
CDR3aa: CASSQGAGTGGFYEQYF

v_gene: TRBV6-1
d_gene: TRBD2
j_gene: TRBJ2-7
abundance: -
CDR3nt: TGTGCCAGCAGTGAAGTAGCGGGAGGGTATGGGTACGAGCAGTACTTC
CDR3aa: CASSEVAGGYGYEQYF

v_gene: TRBV29-1
d_gene: -
j_gene: TRBJ2-6
abundance: -
CDR3nt: TGCAGCGTTGATACTGGGGCCAACGTCCTGACTTTC
CDR3aa: CSVDTGANVLTF

v_gene: TRBV5-6
d_gene: TRBD2
j_gene: TRBJ2-7
abundance: -
CDR3nt: TGTGCCAGCAGCCCGGGAGGCGACGAGCAGTACTTC
CDR3aa: CASSPGGDEQYF

v_gene: TRBV4-1
d_gene: -
j_gene: TRBJ2-1
abundance: -
CDR3nt: TGCGCCAGCAGCCGAGACATGACTAGGACAATGGGTAATGAGCAGTTCTTC
CDR3aa: CASSRDMTRTMGNEQFF

v_gene: TRBV5-6
d_gene: -
j_gene: TRBJ2-3
abundance: -
CDR3nt: TGTGCCAGCAGCTTAGGGGCAGGGAGCACAGATACGCAGTATTTT
CDR3aa: CASSLGAGSTDTQYF

v_gene: TRBV6-5
d_gene: TRBD1
j_gene: TRBJ1-2
abundance: few
CDR3nt: TGTGCCAGCAGTTACTCCTGGACAGGACCTAACTATGGCTACACCTTC
CDR3aa: CASSYSWTGPNYGYTF

v_gene: TRBV19
d_gene: TRBD2
j_gene: TRBJ2-1
abundance: -
CDR3nt: TGTGCCAGTAGTATAGGACTAGCGGGGAACAATGAGCAGTTCTTC
CDR3aa: CASSIGLAGNNEQFF

v_gene: TRBV5-5
d_gene: -
j_gene: TRBJ2-5
abundance: -
CDR3nt: TGTGCCAGCATAACAGGGCTGGGACGTAAAGAGACCCAGTACTTC
CDR3aa: CASITGLGRKETQYF

v_gene: TRBV20-1
d_gene: TRBD2
j_gene: TRBJ2-7
abundance: -
CDR3nt: TGCAGTGCTCCACTGACCGGGAGGGCGTACTTC
CDR3aa: CSAPLTGRAYF

v_gene: TRBV4-1
d_gene: -
j_gene: TRBJ2-1
abundance: medium-sized
CDR3nt: TGCGCCAGCAGCCAAGACTATCTAAATGAGCAGTTCTTC
CDR3aa: CASSQDYLNEQFF

v_gene: TRBV28
d_gene: TRBD2
j_gene: TRBJ2-7
abundance: -
CDR3nt: TGTGCCAGCAGTCCCTCGGTAGCGGGACCCGTTTCCTACGAGCAGTACTTC
CDR3aa: CASSPSVAGPVSYEQYF

v_gene: TRBV5-8
d_gene: -
j_gene: TRBJ2-1
abundance: -
CDR3nt: TGTGCCAGCAGCCAGGGGGACTACTACAATGAGCAGTTCTTC
CDR3aa: CASSQGDYYNEQFF

v_gene: TRBV5-1
d_gene: -
j_gene: TRBJ1-4
abundance: -
CDR3nt: TGCGCCAGCAGCTTGTGGCAGGGGCACGAAAAACTGTTTTTT
CDR3aa: CASSLWQGHEKLFF

v_gene: TRBV2
d_gene: TRBD1
j_gene: TRBJ2-4
abundance: -
CDR3nt: TGTGCCAGCAGTATTACGACAGGGCTTCACTTC
CDR3aa: CASSITTGLHF

v_gene: TRBV30
d_gene: TRBD2
j_gene: TRBJ2-7
abundance: -
CDR3nt: TGTGCCTGGAGGCTAAAACAGGGGGTGCTAGCGGGAGGACCTTCCTACGAGCAGTACTTC
CDR3aa: CAWRLKQGVLAGGPSYEQYF

v_gene: TRBV9
d_gene: TRBD1
j_gene: TRBJ1-2
abundance: -
CDR3nt: TGTGCCAGCAGCCACCCGGGACAGGGGGCTTGGAAGGGTGGCTACACCTTC
CDR3aa: CASSHPGQGAWKGGYTF

v_gene: TRBV14
d_gene: TRBD1
j_gene: TRBJ2-7
abundance: -
CDR3nt: TGTGCCAGCAGCCTTACGAATACAGGGGGCATCGACGAGCAGTACTTC
CDR3aa: CASSLTNTGGIDEQYF

v_gene: TRBV10-1
d_gene: TRBD2
j_gene: TRBJ2-2
abundance: -
CDR3nt: TGCGCCAGCAGTGGAGGCCGACTAGCGGAGGGGGCCGGGGAGCTGTTTTTT
CDR3aa: CASSGGRLAEGAGELFF

v_gene: TRBV27
d_gene: TRBD2
j_gene: TRBJ2-7
abundance: -
CDR3nt: TGTGCCAGCAGTTTAGGGGGAGGGCCCTACGAGCAGTACTTC
CDR3aa: CASSLGGGPYEQYF

v_gene: TRBV7-2
d_gene: -
j_gene: TRBJ2-6
abundance: -
CDR3nt: TGTGCCAGCAGCCCACGGACTACCCACTCTCGGGCCAACGTCCTGACTTTC
CDR3aa: CASSPRTTHSRANVLTF

v_gene: TRBV28
d_gene: -
j_gene: TRBJ2-7
abundance: -
CDR3nt: TGTGCCAGCAGCCTCACCGCAGGGGCGGGAAGCTCCTACGAGCAGTACTTC
CDR3aa: CASSLTAGAGSSYEQYF

v_gene: TRBV10-3
d_gene: TRBD2
j_gene: TRBJ2-5
abundance: once
CDR3nt: TGTGCCATCAGTGGTGGGCTAGCGGGCCCCCAAGAGACCCAGTACTTC
CDR3aa: CAISGGLAGPQETQYF